The entry below describes one T cell receptor beta chain. Its antigen is currently unknown. The CDR3 is 14 residues long. Germline values: CDR1 SEHNR, CDR2 FQNEAQ (reference sequence). V was pared by 5 bases and J by 6 bases, with 7 bases of the junction left unmatched. The entry originates in a study of shared clonotypes between healthy human individuals. Overall study: A donor's plate count was three for CD4 naive and three for CD4 memory; CD8 naive had two and CD8 memory one. Study outcomes and limitations: Compared with memory subsets, naive subsets generally had larger estimated richness. Roughly 5% of naive CD4 clonotypes were common to several donors.

In the original workflow: ImmunoSEQ only sent back junction sequences with no quality scores, so filtering was done differently. TCRdb keeps only in-frame clones here, not all; method: immunoSEQ multiplex PCR. V, J and clone size derive from that table, while D and trimming were established from the DNA sequence. The table records roughly 1,600,000 clones, approximately 98.5% of them present only once. Specimen: naive CD4+ T cells sorted from blood. Stated subset: CD45RA+ positively selected. The sequence was collected from a man in his thirties or forties in good health. This chain uses TRBV7-9 with TRBJ1-2; TRBD1 matches 9 bases. CDR3 nucleotide sequence: TGTGCCAGCAGCCTCACTCGACAGGGGGATGGCTACACCTTC. This sequence encodes CASSLTRQGDGYTF.